The source of this T cell receptor beta chain is a study of cytomegalovirus exposure and HLA in healthy donors. The PCR used 60 Vbeta and 13 Jbeta primers. The protocol was immunoSEQ multiplex PCR, while the TCRdb copy is restricted to in-frame clones and leaves out a portion. Seen here are about 98,000 clones, about 62% observed once, and the top ten hold 4.5% to 5%. This clone was detected a few times. A junction end diverges from the germline sequence, so it may reflect a read error. CDR1 SSHAT and CDR2 FNYEAQ come from the germline V gene (reference sequence). The CDR3 is 13 residues long. The sequencing input was PBMCs. The receptor's source is a human donor in good health. The chain links TRBV7-7 to TRBJ2-2; possibly TRBD1 for D (5 bases). Written as DNA, the CDR3 is TGTGCTAGCAGCCACGACAGCACCGGGGAGCTGTTTTTT. It translates to CASSHDSTGELFF.